Each of the 29 T cell receptor beta chains below was sequenced from the same sample in a study of T cell changes during pregnancy in multiple sclerosis. Some clones are missing from TCRdb's copy, which holds only in-frame ones; the method was immunoSEQ multiplex PCR. In the table there are about 100,000 clones, 90% to 95% of which are singletons. The specimen was peripheral blood, collected before pregnancy. Receptors originate from a female donor with multiple sclerosis, enrolled in a pregnancy study.

This chain joins TRBV7-8 and TRBJ2-7; tentative D call: TRBD2 (5 bases). CDR1 is SGHVS, CDR2 FQNEAQ, per germline. The CDR3 length is 14 residues. V gave up 5 bases and J gave up 3 bases, with 14 bases separating them. In DNA form, the CDR3 reads TGTGCCAGCAGCCCCCCCGGACTCATCTACGAGCAGTACTTC. It encodes CASSPPGLIYEQYF.

The V call is TRBV2, the J call TRBJ1-3; D not resolved. The CDR3 contains 16 residues. The germline V and J ends were trimmed by 5 bases and 1 base, with 15 bases remaining between them. Per germline, CDR1 SNHLY and CDR2 FYNNEI. The CDR3 region is CASSRRGNTSGNTIYF. The CDR3 region has the DNA TGTGCCAGCAGTCGAAGAGGCAATACGTCTGGAAACACCATATATTTT. Filled out from reference TRBV2 and TRBJ1-3, the complete variable domain reads EPEVTQTPSHQVTQMGQEVILRCVPISNHLYFYWYRQILGQKVEFLVSFYNNEISEKSEIFDDQFSVERPDGSNFTLKIRSTKLEDSAMYFCASSRRGNTSGNTIYFGEGSWLTVV.

This clone was seen once. V usage is TRBV27 and J usage is TRBJ2-7; D is unclear. Germline assignment: CDR1 MNHEY and CDR2 SMNVEV (reference sequence). The CDR3 is 14 residues long. Trimming removed 3 bases at V and 4 bases at J, with 13 bases between. The DNA of the CDR3 is TGTGCCAGCAGTTTGCTAGATCGTATGTACGAGCAGTACTTC. This codes for CASSLLDRMYEQYF.

The chain links TRBV6-6 to TRBJ1-4, with 7 positions matching TRBD1. CDR1 is MNHNY and CDR2 is SVGAGI in the germline V gene (reference sequence). V shed 5 bases, J shed 3 bases, and the junction held 6 bases outside the gene matches. The CDR3 is made up of 15 amino acids. The CDR3 sequence: CASSIIRGANEKLFF. The CDR3 region has the DNA TGTGCCAGCAGTATCATCAGGGGGGCTAATGAAAAACTGTTTTTT.

The chain joins TRBV20-1 to TRBJ2-7; D not resolved. Trimming removed 1 base at V and 4 bases at J, with 5 bases between. The CDR3 runs 11 residues. Germline values: CDR1 DFQATT, CDR2 SNEGSKA (reference sequence). The DNA of the CDR3 is TGCAGTGCTAGAGCCCTTTACGAGCAGTACTTC. Its protein product is CSARALYEQYF.

The J gene is TRBJ2-3, the V gene TRBV5-1, with TRBD2 as a possible D gene (6 bases). CDR1 is SGHRS and CDR2 is YFSETQ in the germline V gene. The CDR3 contains 17 residues. Trimming cost V 4 bases and J 0 bases, with 18 bases left between them. In DNA form, the CDR3 reads TGCGCCAGCAGCCCCCGGCCCCCGGGAGCCAGCACAGATACGCAGTATTTT. Its translation is CASSPRPPGASTDTQYF.

The chain has TRBV6-1 and TRBJ1-1; D remains unclear. The V gene's germline CDR1 is MNHNS and CDR2 SASEGT. CDR3 size: 13 residues. V lost 2 bases, J lost 6 bases, and 10 bases lay in between. In nucleotides, the CDR3 is TGTGCCAGCAGTGAATATCTGAGTCCTGAAGCTTTCTTT. Residues: CASSEYLSPEAFF.

The chain combines TRBV5-4 with TRBJ1-1, with D possibly TRBD1 on 6 matching bases. This CDR3 spans 16 amino acids. Germline V gene data show CDR1 as SGHNT and CDR2 as YYREEE (reference sequence). The V and J ends lost 7 bases and 1 base respectively, with 20 bases between them. The CDR3 sequence: CASVHQGGGQNTEAFF. The CDR3 nucleotides read TGTGCCAGCGTACACCAAGGGGGGGGGCAGAACACTGAAGCTTTCTTT.

This clone was picked up one time. V usage is TRBV27 and J usage is TRBJ2-2; TRBD1 agrees at 7 bases. The V segment lost 4 bases and the J segment 7 bases; nucleotides outside the gene matches: 6. The CDR3 contains 14 residues. Germline values: CDR1 MNHEY, CDR2 SMNVEV (reference sequence). CDR3: CASSSVTGDGELFF. CDR3 DNA sequence: TGTGCCAGCAGTTCTGTTACAGGGGACGGGGAGCTGTTTTTT.

CDR3 DNA: TGTGCCAGCAGTGAGACTTTAATTCTTTTAACCTACGAGCAGTACTTC. Protein: CASSETLILLTYEQYF. V is TRBV6-1 and J is TRBJ2-7, with D uncertain. The CDR3 covers 16 residues. The germline CDR1 and CDR2 sequences are MNHNS and SASEGT. V lost 3 bases, J lost 2 bases, and 17 bases lay in between.

A single count supports this clone. The chain couples TRBV19 to TRBJ1-5, with D possibly matching TRBD1 (6 bases). This CDR3 comprises 21 residues. The germline gives CDR1 LNHDA, CDR2 SQIVND (reference sequence). V was trimmed by 0 bases and J by 3 bases, leaving 27 bases between them. CDR3 in amino acids: CASSIDRSGVRGGLTNQPQHF. DNA for the CDR3: TGTGCCAGTAGTATAGATCGCTCGGGAGTCAGGGGAGGGTTAACCAATCAGCCCCAGCATTTT.

The chain links TRBV28 to TRBJ2-7; 9 bases are shared with TRBD1. Germline lookup yields CDR1 MDHEN and CDR2 SYDVKM. V was clipped by 4 bases and J by 4 bases; unmatched bases: 8. The CDR3 extends over 15 amino acids. CDR3 in amino acids: CASSSSGTGIYEQYF. Written as DNA, the CDR3 is TGTGCCAGCAGTTCTTCCGGGACAGGGATTTACGAGCAGTACTTC.

The chain has TRBV5-4 and TRBJ1-3; possibly TRBD1 for D (5 bases). The CDR3 covers 16 residues. Germline V CDR1 and CDR2: SGHNT, YYREEE (reference sequence). With 0 bases removed from V and 4 bases from J, the gap between germline ends came to 14 bases. This chain's CDR3 is CASSLGDRAGGNTIYF. CDR3 bases: TGTGCCAGCAGCTTGGGCGACCGCGCAGGGGGAAACACCATATATTTT.

Notes on this clone: Within the sample, other DNA sequences also encode this same CDR3. The chain links TRBV9 to TRBJ2-7; 7 bases align to TRBD2. CDR1 is SGDLS, CDR2 YYNGEE, per germline. V was pared by 2 bases and J by 0 bases, with 2 bases of the junction left unmatched. The CDR3 contains 14 residues. CDR3 sequence: CASSVAGASYEQYF. As DNA, the CDR3 is TGTGCCAGCAGCGTCGCGGGAGCCTCCTACGAGCAGTACTTC.

The CDR3 sequence is CASSGRFYNEQFF. DNA for the CDR3: TGTGCCAGCAGTGGCCGGTTTTACAATGAGCAGTTCTTC. The V and J genes are TRBV2 and TRBJ2-1; D gene ambiguous. Trimming cost V 4 bases and J 4 bases, with 8 bases left between them. Germline V lookup: CDR1 SNHLY, CDR2 FYNNEI. There are 13 residues in the CDR3.

V gene TRBV4-2 combines with J gene TRBJ1-5; TRBD1 matches 9 bases. The CDR3 contains 15 residues. V was clipped by 6 bases and J by 4 bases; unmatched bases: 7. CDR1 is LGHNA, CDR2 YNFKEQ, per germline. The CDR3 loop is CASRDRQGVNQPQHF. As DNA, the CDR3 is TGTGCCAGCAGGGATAGACAGGGGGTGAATCAGCCCCAGCATTTT.

The V call is TRBV6-1, the J call TRBJ1-2, with D unclear. The germline CDR1 and CDR2 sequences are MNHNS and SASEGT. The ends were cut back, 1 base at V and 8 bases at J, with 14 bases in the middle. This CDR3 contains 14 residues. CDR3 loop: CASSEGTSAEGYTF. The CDR3 bases are TGTGCCAGCAGTGAAGGTACTAGCGCGGAAGGCTACACCTTC.

The V call is TRBV5-1, the J call TRBJ1-2; TRBD1 aligns across 9 bases. Germline V gene sequence: CDR1 SGHRS, CDR2 YFSETQ. This CDR3 spans 14 amino acids. After removal of 4 bases from V and 6 bases from J, the junction contained 7 bases not matched to a gene. As DNA, the CDR3 is TGCGCCAGCAGCCGGGACAGGGATTTGAATGGCTACACCTTC. Its protein is CASSRDRDLNGYTF.

V gene TRBV5-1 combines with J gene TRBJ1-2; 9 bases agree with TRBD1. The CDR3 spans 15 residues. J was trimmed by 1 base and V by 4 bases; bases with no gene match: 5. The germline CDR1 and CDR2 sequences are SGHRS and YFSETQ. The DNA of the CDR3 is TGCGCCAGCAGCCAAACAGGGGGCAATAACTATGGCTACACCTTC. Protein: CASSQTGGNNYGYTF.

The V and J genes are TRBV18 and TRBJ1-2; D perhaps matches TRBD1 (6 bases). V was clipped by 2 bases and J by 6 bases, with 16 bases between them. CDR3 length: 15 amino acids. Germline V CDR1 and CDR2: KGHSH, LQKENI. The DNA for the CDR3 is TGTGCCAGCTCACCAGGACAGCGATCGGGTGATGGCTACACCTTC. It encodes CASSPGQRSGDGYTF.

The chain recombines TRBV6-6 with TRBJ1-5; 8 bases align to TRBD1. Germline V gene sequence: CDR1 MNHNY, CDR2 SVGAGI (reference sequence). The trim removed 6 bases at V and 2 bases at J, leaving 9 bases unmatched. This CDR3 is built from 16 residues. This CDR3 reads CASRVTGVKGNQPQHF. CDR3 in DNA: TGTGCCAGCAGAGTGACAGGGGTAAAGGGCAATCAGCCCCAGCATTTT.

The chain combines TRBV5-8 with TRBJ1-3, with TRBD1 as a possible D gene (6 bases). The V gene's germline CDR1 is SGHTS and CDR2 YDEGEE. The CDR3 is made up of 16 amino acids. Trimming took 4 bases from V and 4 from J, leaving 18 bases between them. The CDR3 sequence: CASSGERGYGGNTIYF. CDR3 bases: TGTGCCAGCAGCGGCGAAAGGGGGTATGGCGGAAACACCATATATTTT.

The V gene is TRBV25-1, the J gene TRBJ2-1; D is possibly TRBD1 (6 bases). The CDR3 runs to 14 residues. Trimming took off 3 bases at V and 6 bases at J, with 12 bases between the two ends. Germline assignment: CDR1 MGHDK and CDR2 SYGVNS. The CDR3 DNA reads TGTGCCAGCAGTGATCGGGCCAGGGGCAATGAGCAGTTCTTC. Its translation: CASSDRARGNEQFF.

The chain uses TRBV18 and TRBJ2-7; D is possibly TRBD1 (7 bases). The CDR3 spans 14 residues. From germline, CDR1 is KGHSH and CDR2 LQKENI. Trimming shortened V by 4 bases and J by 3 bases, and 13 bases separated the two germline ends. For the CDR3, the DNA is TGTGCCAGCTCACAAAGACAGGGAGGCTACGAGCAGTACTTC. Its protein is CASSQRQGGYEQYF.

The V gene is TRBV7-9, the J gene TRBJ2-1; D uncertain. Germline-derived CDR1 and CDR2 are SEHNR and FQNEAQ (reference sequence). Between the trimmed V and J ends, which lost 0 bases and 7 bases, there was a span of 10 bases. The CDR3 runs to 14 residues. In DNA form, the CDR3 reads TGTGCCAGCAGCTTAGCGCAGGATGGAAATGAGCAGTTCTTC. Its protein is CASSLAQDGNEQFF.

V and J are TRBV4-1 and TRBJ2-7, with D maybe TRBD1 (6 bases). CDR1 and CDR2 (germline): MGHRA, YSYEKL. The CDR3 extends over 15 amino acids. Trimming cost V 1 base and J 3 bases, with 13 bases left between them. CDR3 loop: CASSQVSGQSYEQYF. CDR3 coding DNA: TGCGCCAGCAGCCAAGTATCTGGACAGAGCTACGAGCAGTACTTC.

This chain links TRBV7-2 with TRBJ1-2; 7 positions match TRBD1. From germline, CDR1 is SGHTA and CDR2 FQGNSA. The CDR3 has 14 amino acids. The trim removed 5 bases at V and 2 bases at J, leaving 5 bases unmatched. The CDR3 is CASSPSGQNYGYTF. DNA of the CDR3: TGTGCCAGCAGCCCCTCGGGACAGAACTATGGCTACACCTTC. Using reference TRBV7-2 and TRBJ1-2 for the parts outside the CDR3, the full variable domain is GAGVSQSPSNKVTEKGKDVELRCDPISGHTALYWYRQSLGQGLEFLIYFQGNSAPDKSGLPSDRFSAERTGGSVSTLTIQRTQQEDSAVYLCASSPSGQNYGYTFGSGTRLTVV.

This chain joins TRBV5-1 and TRBJ2-1; 9 positions match TRBD2. The CDR3 has 16 amino acids. Germline values: CDR1 SGHRS, CDR2 YFSETQ. V was pared by 1 base and J by 3 bases, with 5 bases of the junction left unmatched. CDR3 sequence (DNA): TGCGCCAGCAGCTTGCGTCTAGCGGGGAGCTACAATGAGCAGTTCTTC. This gives the protein CASSLRLAGSYNEQFF.

J is TRBJ1-1 and V is TRBV18, with 7 positions matching TRBD1. Germline CDR1 and CDR2: KGHSH and LQKENI. V dropped 6 bases and J dropped 3; count of bases not matched to a gene: 7. This CDR3 spans 14 amino acids. CDR3 protein: CASSLKTGDTEAFF. The CDR3 bases are TGTGCCAGCTCTCTCAAAACAGGGGACACTGAAGCTTTCTTT.